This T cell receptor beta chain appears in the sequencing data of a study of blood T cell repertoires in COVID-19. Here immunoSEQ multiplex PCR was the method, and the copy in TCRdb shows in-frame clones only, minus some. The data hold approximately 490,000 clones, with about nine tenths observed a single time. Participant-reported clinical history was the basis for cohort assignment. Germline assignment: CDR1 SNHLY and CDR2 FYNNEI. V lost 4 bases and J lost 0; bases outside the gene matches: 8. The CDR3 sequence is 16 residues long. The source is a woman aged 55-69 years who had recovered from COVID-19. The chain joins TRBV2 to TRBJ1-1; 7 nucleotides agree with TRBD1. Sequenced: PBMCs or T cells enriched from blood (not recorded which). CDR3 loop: CASSARGGTVNTEAFF. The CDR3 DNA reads TGTGCCAGCAGTGCTAGGGGTGGGACAGTGAACACTGAAGCTTTCTTT.